Each of the 19 T cell receptor beta chains below was sequenced from the same sample in a study of T cells in Graves' hyperthyroidism and ophthalmopathy. The CDR3 regions of TCR beta were amplified from RNA transcripts. Initially, a first-round RT-PCR of the TCR CDR3 employed the HTBI primer set. TCRdb fed the multiplex PCR reads into MiXCR, producing one record per CDR3 protein. The sample lists some 700,000 distinct CDR3 sequences; approximately 15% were seen once. Sequenced sample: blood. The receptors derive from a man aged 45 to 65 with Graves' hyperthyroidism.

In this sample, this clonotype turned up many times. V gene TRBV6-1 combines with J gene TRBJ2-7, with unresolved D. V lost 5 bases, J lost 3 bases, and 11 bases lay in between. The germline gives CDR1 MNHNS, CDR2 SASEGT. This CDR3 has 13 amino acids. CDR3 sequence: CASSTRLDYEQYF. The DNA for the CDR3 is TGTGCCAGCAGTACCAGACTGGACTACGAGCAGTACTTC.

Points on this clonotype: A read error may be the cause here, since a much bigger clone is one base away. The chain combines TRBV3-1 with TRBJ2-1, with D possibly TRBD1 on 6 matching bases. There are 16 residues in the CDR3. CDR1 is LGHDT, CDR2 YNNKEL, per germline (reference sequence). The germline V and J ends were trimmed by 5 bases and 4 bases, with 18 bases remaining between them. The CDR3 nucleotides read TGTGCCAGCAGCAACATGACAGGACTCTCTTACAATGAGCAGTTCTTC. Protein: CASSNMTGLSYNEQFF.

This clonotype was seen at least ten times. The chain links TRBV28 to TRBJ2-7; D gene uncertain. The ends were cut back, 7 bases at V and 4 bases at J, with 14 bases in the middle. Germline V gives CDR1 MDHEN, CDR2 SYDVKM. The CDR3 contains 13 residues. Written as DNA, the CDR3 is TGTGCCAGCACCCCCGCTCGAATGTACGAGCAGTACTTC. As protein: CASTPARMYEQYF.

Many counts were recorded for this clonotype. V and J are TRBV19 and TRBJ1-1; D is unclear. V was trimmed by 3 bases and J by 0 bases, leaving 5 bases between them. Germline V lookup: CDR1 LNHDA, CDR2 SQIVND (reference sequence). The CDR3 totals 13 residues. The CDR3 sequence is CASSIALNTEAFF. The CDR3, as DNA: TGTGCCAGTAGTATTGCCCTGAACACTGAAGCTTTCTTT.

This clonotype appeared many times. The chain links TRBV10-3 to TRBJ1-5; tentatively, D is TRBD1 (6 bases). Trimming left V 5 bases short and J 5 bases short, with 13 bases between. Per germline, CDR1 ENHRY and CDR2 SYGVKD. This CDR3 spans 14 amino acids. The CDR3 DNA is TGTGCCATCAGTATAAGTCAGGGGCATCAGCCCCAGCATTTT. Encoded protein: CAISISQGHQPQHF.

This clonotype was seen ten or more times. The J gene is TRBJ1-1, the V gene TRBV9; TRBD1 is a possible D gene (6 bases). CDR3 length equals 12 residues. The germline CDR1 and CDR2 sequences are SGDLS and YYNGEE. V lost 0 bases to trimming and J lost 8 bases, with 8 bases between them. This CDR3 reads CASSVVGQEAFF. DNA of the CDR3: TGTGCCAGCAGCGTAGTTGGACAGGAAGCTTTCTTT.

The J gene is TRBJ2-7, the V gene TRBV29-1, with a weak D call TRBD1 (6 bases). CDR3 length: 13 residues. Germline loops: CDR1 SQVTM, CDR2 ANQGSEA. V was shortened by 4 bases and J by 5 bases, with 15 bases between the two germline ends. CDR3 sequence reads: CSVAHRQVHEQYF. CDR3 nucleotides: TGCAGCGTTGCCCATCGACAGGTCCACGAGCAGTACTTC.

This clonotype turned up a few times. V gene TRBV6-2 or TRBV6-3 combines with J gene TRBJ2-5; D is uncertain. V was trimmed by 7 bases and J by 5 bases, leaving 23 bases between them. Germline V lookup: CDR1 MNHEY, CDR2 SVGEGT. CDR3 length: 16 residues. CDR3 loop: CASTHLSQAARETQYF. The CDR3 region has the DNA TGTGCCAGCACCCACTTGAGCCAAGCAGCGCGCGAGACCCAGTACTTC.

This clonotype was found a few times. The rearrangement joins TRBV28 to TRBJ2-1; tentative D call: TRBD2 (5 bases). Per the germline V gene, CDR1 is MDHEN and CDR2 is SYDVKM. This CDR3 is 15 amino acids long. V lost 2 bases to trimming and J lost 2 bases, with 10 bases between them. CDR3 DNA: TGTGCCAGCAGTTTAAGTAGCGCAACCTACAATGAGCAGTTCTTC. Translating gives CASSLSSATYNEQFF.

At least ten counts were recorded for this clonotype. The chain is built from TRBV28 and TRBJ1-1; D remains ambiguous. The CDR3 loop spans 11 amino acids. Germline CDR1 MDHEN, CDR2 SYDVKM. V was shortened by 3 bases and J by 8 bases, with 7 bases between the two germline ends. CDR3 in DNA: TGTGCCAGCAGTTTTAGGGCGGAAGCTTTCTTT. This sequence encodes CASSFRAEAFF.

As to this clonotype: This clone may be a read error of a much larger clone one base away. The chain uses TRBV28 and TRBJ1-2; 9 nucleotides line up with TRBD1. Per germline, CDR1 MDHEN and CDR2 SYDVKM. This CDR3 region has 16 residues. Trimming removed 3 bases from V and 12 bases from J; junction bases left unmatched: 17. CDR3 residues: CASSLELRDRVKGDTF. The CDR3 bases are TGTGCCAGCAGTTTGGAACTCCGGGACAGGGTTAAGGGCGACACCTTC.

The gene calls are TRBV6-5 and TRBJ2-2; TRBD2 matches 7 bases. J lost 4 bases, V lost 4 bases, and 3 bases had no gene match. CDR1 is MNHEY and CDR2 is SVGAGI in the germline V gene. This CDR3 comprises 14 residues. CDR3 amino acids: CASSFLAVTGELFF. CDR3 coding DNA: TGTGCCAGCAGTTTTCTAGCGGTCACCGGGGAGCTGTTTTTT.

The V and J genes are TRBV10-3 and TRBJ2-3, with 8 nucleotides matching TRBD2. Per germline, CDR1 ENHRY and CDR2 SYGVKD. V lost 4 bases and J lost 5; bases outside the gene matches: 5. The CDR3 sequence is 14 residues long. The CDR3 sequence is CAISAGLARDTQYF. The DNA for the CDR3 is TGTGCCATCAGTGCAGGACTAGCCAGAGATACGCAGTATTTT.

This clonotype was counted only a few times. The chain couples TRBV20-1 to TRBJ2-1; TRBD2 might be the D (6 bases). V dropped 0 bases and J dropped 8 bases, with 14 bases sitting between them. This CDR3 region has 14 residues. Looked up from germline, CDR1 is DFQATT and CDR2 is SNEGSKA (reference sequence). This CDR3 reads CSARELGLPHEQFF. CDR3 DNA: TGCAGTGCTAGAGAATTGGGACTCCCCCATGAGCAGTTCTTC.

This clonotype has at least ten counts. V gene TRBV19 combines with J gene TRBJ1-2, with 12 bases matching TRBD1. The V and J ends lost 9 bases and 14 bases, in that order; junction bases with no gene match: 13. There are 13 residues in the CDR3. The germline V gene has CDR1 LNHDA and CDR2 SQIVND (reference sequence). CDR3 sequence: CASTPGQGASRTF. DNA of the CDR3: TGTGCCAGCACGCCGGGACAGGGGGCGAGTCGAACCTTC.

This clonotype was counted many times. The chain carries TRBV6-1 and TRBJ2-7; perhaps TRBD1 as D (5 bases). The germline V gene has CDR1 MNHNS and CDR2 SASEGT. The V end lost 5 bases, the J end lost 5 bases, and 13 bases lay between the germline ends. The CDR3 has 13 amino acids. Here the CDR3 DNA reads TGTGCCAGCAGTCGGACATTCGGCGACGAGCAGTACTTC. The encoded protein is CASSRTFGDEQYF.

A few counts support this clonotype. The chain joins TRBV28 to TRBJ2-1; TRBD1 is a possible D gene (7 bases). Trimming took off 8 bases at V and 2 bases at J, with 16 bases between the two ends. Germline V gene lookup returns CDR1 MDHEN and CDR2 SYDVKM. The CDR3 loop spans 15 amino acids. Here the CDR3 DNA reads TGTGCCAGCTCCAGGGGGGACCTTACCTACAATGAGCAGTTCTTC. It specifies CASSRGDLTYNEQFF. The whole variable domain, filled in from reference TRBV28 and TRBJ2-1, reads DVKVTQSSRYLVKRTGEKVFLECVQDMDHENMFWYRQDPGLGLRLIYFSYDVKMKEKGDIPEGYSVSREKKERFSLILESASTNQTSMYLCASSRGDLTYNEQFFGPGTRLTVL.

There are many counts of this clonotype. The chain is built from TRBV7-2 and TRBJ2-3, with 10 bases aligning to TRBD2. The CDR3 contains 13 residues. Looked up from germline, CDR1 is SGHTA and CDR2 is FQGNSA. After removal of 4 bases from V and 7 bases from J, the junction contained 2 bases not matched to a gene. CDR3 nucleotide sequence: TGTGCCAGCAGCTCAACTAGCGGGAATACGCAGTATTTT. Its translation is CASSSTSGNTQYF.

The rearrangement joins TRBV19 to TRBJ2-1; 9 nucleotides line up with TRBD2. Germline CDR1 and CDR2: LNHDA and SQIVND (reference sequence). The CDR3 has 15 amino acids. The V gene end was trimmed by 4 bases and the J gene end by 4 bases; junction bases not matched to a gene: 5. The CDR3 coding sequence is TGTGCCAGTAGTACGGCTAGCGGGATATACAATGAGCAGTTCTTC. Translated: CASSTASGIYNEQFF.